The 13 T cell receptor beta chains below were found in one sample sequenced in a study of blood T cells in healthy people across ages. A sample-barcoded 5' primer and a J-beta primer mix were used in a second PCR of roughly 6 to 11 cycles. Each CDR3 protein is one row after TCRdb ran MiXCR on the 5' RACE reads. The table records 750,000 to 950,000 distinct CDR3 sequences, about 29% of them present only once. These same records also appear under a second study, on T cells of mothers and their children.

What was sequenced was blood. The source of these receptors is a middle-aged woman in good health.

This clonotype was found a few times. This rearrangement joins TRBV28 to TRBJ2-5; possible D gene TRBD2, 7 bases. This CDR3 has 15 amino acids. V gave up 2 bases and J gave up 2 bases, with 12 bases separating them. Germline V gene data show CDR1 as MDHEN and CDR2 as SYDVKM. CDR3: CASSLMEGGQETQYF. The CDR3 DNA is TGTGCCAGCAGTTTAATGGAGGGGGGGCAAGAGACCCAGTACTTC.

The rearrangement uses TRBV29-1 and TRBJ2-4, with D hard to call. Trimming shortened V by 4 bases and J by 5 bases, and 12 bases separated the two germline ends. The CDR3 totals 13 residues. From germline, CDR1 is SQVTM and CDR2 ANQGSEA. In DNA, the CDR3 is TGCAGCGTTGTACCAGAAGACGAAAACATTCAGTACTTC. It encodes CSVVPEDENIQYF.

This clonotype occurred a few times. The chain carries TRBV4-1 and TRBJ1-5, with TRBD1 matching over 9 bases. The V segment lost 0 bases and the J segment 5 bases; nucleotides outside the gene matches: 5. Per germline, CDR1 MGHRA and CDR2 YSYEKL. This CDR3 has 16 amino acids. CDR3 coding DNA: TGCGCCAGCAGCCAAGATGGGACAGGGAACGATCAGCCCCAGCATTTT. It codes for CASSQDGTGNDQPQHF.

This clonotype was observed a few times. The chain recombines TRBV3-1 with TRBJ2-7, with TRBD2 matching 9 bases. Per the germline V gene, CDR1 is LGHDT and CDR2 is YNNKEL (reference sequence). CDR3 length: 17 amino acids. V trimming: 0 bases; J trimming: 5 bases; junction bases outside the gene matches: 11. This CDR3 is CASSQDRPLAGRNEQYF. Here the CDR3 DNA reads TGTGCCAGCAGCCAAGATCGACCGCTAGCGGGGCGGAACGAGCAGTACTTC.

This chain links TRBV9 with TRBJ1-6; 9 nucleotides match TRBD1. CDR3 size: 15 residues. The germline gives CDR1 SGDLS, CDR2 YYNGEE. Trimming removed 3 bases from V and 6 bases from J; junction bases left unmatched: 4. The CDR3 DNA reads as TGTGCCAGCAGCGGACTGACAGGGGGTAATTCACCCCTCCACTTT. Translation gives CASSGLTGGNSPLHF. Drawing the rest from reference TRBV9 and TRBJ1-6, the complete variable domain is DSGVTQTPKHLITATGQRVTLRCSPRSGDLSVYWYQQSLDQGLQFLIQYYNGEERAKGNILERFSAQQFPDLHSELNLSSLELGDSALYFCASSGLTGGNSPLHFGNGTRLTVT.

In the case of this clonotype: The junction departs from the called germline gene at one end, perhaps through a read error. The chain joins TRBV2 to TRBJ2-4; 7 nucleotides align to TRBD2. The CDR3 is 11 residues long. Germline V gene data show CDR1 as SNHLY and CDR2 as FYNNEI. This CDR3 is CASTPAGRFHF. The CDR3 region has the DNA TGTGCCAGCACTCCAGCGGGGCGGTTCCACTTC.

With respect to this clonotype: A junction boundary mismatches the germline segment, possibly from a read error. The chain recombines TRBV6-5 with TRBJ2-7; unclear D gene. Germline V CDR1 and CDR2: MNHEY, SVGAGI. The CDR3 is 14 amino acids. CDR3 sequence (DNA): TGTGCCGGCAGTTACGCCGACACTTACAATGAGCAGTACTTC. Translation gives CAGSYADTYNEQYF.

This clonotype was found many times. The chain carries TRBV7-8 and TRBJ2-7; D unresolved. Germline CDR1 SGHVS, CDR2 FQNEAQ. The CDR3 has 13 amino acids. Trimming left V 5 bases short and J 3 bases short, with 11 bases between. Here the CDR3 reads CASSPSRVYEQYF. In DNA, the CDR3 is TGTGCCAGCAGCCCATCTAGGGTCTACGAGCAGTACTTC.

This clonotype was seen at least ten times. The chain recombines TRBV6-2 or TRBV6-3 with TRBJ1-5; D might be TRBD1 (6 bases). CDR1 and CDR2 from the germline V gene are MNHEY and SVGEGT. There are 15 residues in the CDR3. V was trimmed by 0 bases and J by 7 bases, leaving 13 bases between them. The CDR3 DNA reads TGTGCCAGCAGTTACTCAAGCAGGGGAGAACAGCCCCAGCATTTT. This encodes CASSYSSRGEQPQHF.

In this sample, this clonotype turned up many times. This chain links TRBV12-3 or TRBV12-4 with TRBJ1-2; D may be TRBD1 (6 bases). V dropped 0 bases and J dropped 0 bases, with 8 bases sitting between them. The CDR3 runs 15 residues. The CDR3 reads CASSLAWTANYGYTF. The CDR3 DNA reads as TGTGCCAGCAGTTTAGCCTGGACAGCTAACTATGGCTACACCTTC.

For the CDR3, the DNA is TGTGCCAGCAGCCTCCTCGGGACGGCCGAAACCTACGAGCAGTACTTC. Amino acid sequence: CASSLLGTAETYEQYF. The genes are TRBV14 and TRBJ2-7; D tentatively fits TRBD1 or TRBD2 (5 bases each). Trimming removed 4 bases at V and 2 bases at J, with 18 bases between. The CDR3 loop spans 16 amino acids. The germline V gene has CDR1 SGHDN and CDR2 FVKESK.

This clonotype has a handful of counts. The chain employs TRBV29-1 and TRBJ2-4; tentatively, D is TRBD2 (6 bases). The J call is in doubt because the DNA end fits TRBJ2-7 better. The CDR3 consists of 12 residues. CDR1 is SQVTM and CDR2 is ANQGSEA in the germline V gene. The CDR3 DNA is TGCAGCGTTGTCGGGAGTACGTACGAGCAGTACTTC. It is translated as CSVVGSTYEQYF.

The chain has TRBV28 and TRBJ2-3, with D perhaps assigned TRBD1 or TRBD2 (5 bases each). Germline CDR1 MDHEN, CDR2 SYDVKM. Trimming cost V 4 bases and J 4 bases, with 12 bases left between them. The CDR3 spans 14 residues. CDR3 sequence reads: CASSSSRGPDTQYF. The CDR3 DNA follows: TGTGCCAGCAGTTCTTCTCGGGGACCAGATACGCAGTATTTT.